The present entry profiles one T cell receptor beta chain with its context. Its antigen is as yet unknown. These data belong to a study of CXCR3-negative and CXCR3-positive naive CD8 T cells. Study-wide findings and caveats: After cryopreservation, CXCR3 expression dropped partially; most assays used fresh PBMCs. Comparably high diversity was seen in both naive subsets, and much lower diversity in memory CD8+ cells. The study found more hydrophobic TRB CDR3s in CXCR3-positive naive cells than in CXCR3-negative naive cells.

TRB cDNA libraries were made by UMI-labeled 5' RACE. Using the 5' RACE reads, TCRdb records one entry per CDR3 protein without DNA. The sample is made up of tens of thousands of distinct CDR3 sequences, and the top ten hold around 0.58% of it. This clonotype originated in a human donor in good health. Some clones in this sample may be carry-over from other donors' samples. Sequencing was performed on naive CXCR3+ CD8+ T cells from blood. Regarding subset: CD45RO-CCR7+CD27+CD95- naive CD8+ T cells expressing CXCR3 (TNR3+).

CDR3 residues: CANSGVAIYSNQPQHF. The V call is TRBV6-4, the J call TRBJ1-5; the D call from TCRdb, TRBD1, cannot be confirmed without DNA. There are 16 residues in the CDR3. Looked up from germline, CDR1 is MRHNA and CDR2 is SNTAGT.